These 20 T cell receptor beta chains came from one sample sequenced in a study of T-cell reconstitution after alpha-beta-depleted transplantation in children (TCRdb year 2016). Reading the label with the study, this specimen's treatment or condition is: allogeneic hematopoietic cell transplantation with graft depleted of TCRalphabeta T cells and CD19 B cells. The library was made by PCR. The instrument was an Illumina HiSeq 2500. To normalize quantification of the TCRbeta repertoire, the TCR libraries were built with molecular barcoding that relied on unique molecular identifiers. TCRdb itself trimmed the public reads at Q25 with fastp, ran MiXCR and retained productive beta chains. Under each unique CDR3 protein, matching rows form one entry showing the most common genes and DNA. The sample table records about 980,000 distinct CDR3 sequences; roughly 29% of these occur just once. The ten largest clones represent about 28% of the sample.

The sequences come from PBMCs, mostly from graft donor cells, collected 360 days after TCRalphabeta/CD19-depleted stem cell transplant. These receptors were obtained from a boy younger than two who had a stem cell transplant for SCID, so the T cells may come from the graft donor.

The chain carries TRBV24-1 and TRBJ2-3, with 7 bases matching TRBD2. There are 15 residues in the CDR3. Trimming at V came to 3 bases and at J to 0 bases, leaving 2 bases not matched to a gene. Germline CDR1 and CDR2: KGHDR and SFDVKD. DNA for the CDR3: TGTGCCACCAGTGATAGCGGGGCAAGCACAGATACGCAGTATTTT. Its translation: CATSDSGASTDTQYF.

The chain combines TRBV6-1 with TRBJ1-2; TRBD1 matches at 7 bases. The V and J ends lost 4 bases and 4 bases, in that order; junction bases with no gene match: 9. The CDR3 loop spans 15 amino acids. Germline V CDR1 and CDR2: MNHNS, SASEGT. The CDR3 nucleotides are TGTGCCAGCAGTGTCCTGCCAGGGGGACGCTATGGCTACACCTTC. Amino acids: CASSVLPGGRYGYTF.

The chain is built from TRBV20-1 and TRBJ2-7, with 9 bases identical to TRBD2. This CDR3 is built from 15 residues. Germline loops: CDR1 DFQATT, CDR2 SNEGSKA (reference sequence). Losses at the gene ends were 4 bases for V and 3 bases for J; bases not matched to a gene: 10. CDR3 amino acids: CSATLKRGARYEQYF. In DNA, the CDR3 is TGCAGTGCTACCTTGAAGCGGGGGGCGCGCTACGAGCAGTACTTC.

The DNA of the CDR3 is TGCGCCAGCAGCTTGGCACGGACAGGACCTAACACTGAAGCTTTCTTT. Translation: CASSLARTGPNTEAFF. The chain couples TRBV5-1 to TRBJ1-1; 7 nucleotides align to TRBD1. After removal of 0 bases from V and 2 bases from J, the junction contained 7 bases not matched to a gene. CDR1 is SGHRS, CDR2 YFSETQ, per germline. The CDR3 contains 16 residues.

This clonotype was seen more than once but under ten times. CDR3 residues: CASSDNMGTGELFF. Here the CDR3 DNA reads TGTGCCAGCAGTGACAACATGGGCACCGGGGAGCTGTTTTTT. The J gene is TRBJ2-2, the V gene TRBV25-1; D is unresolved. V was pared by 3 bases and J by 4 bases, with 9 bases between. This CDR3 has 14 amino acids. CDR1 and CDR2 (germline): MGHDK, SYGVNS.

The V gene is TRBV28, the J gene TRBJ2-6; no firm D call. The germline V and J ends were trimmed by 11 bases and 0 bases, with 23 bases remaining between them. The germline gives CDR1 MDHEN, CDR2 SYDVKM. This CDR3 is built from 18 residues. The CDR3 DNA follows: TGTGCCCTCGTCAGGATACGAATACAGAGCTCTGGGGCCAACGTCCTGACTTTC. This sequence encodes CALVRIRIQSSGANVLTF.

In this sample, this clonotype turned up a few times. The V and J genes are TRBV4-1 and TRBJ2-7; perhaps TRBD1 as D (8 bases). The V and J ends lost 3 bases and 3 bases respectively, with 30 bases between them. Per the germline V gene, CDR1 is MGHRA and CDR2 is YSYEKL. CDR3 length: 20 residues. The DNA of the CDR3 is TGCGCCAGCAGCCAGGGGGGGATCGGGACAGGCTTCCCCCGGCGCTACGAGCAGTACTTC. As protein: CASSQGGIGTGFPRRYEQYF.

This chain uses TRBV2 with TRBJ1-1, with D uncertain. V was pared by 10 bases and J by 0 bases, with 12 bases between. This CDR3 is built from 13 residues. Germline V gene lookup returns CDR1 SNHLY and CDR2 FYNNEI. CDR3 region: CATRRELNTEAFF. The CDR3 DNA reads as TGTGCCACTAGACGGGAATTGAACACTGAAGCTTTCTTT.

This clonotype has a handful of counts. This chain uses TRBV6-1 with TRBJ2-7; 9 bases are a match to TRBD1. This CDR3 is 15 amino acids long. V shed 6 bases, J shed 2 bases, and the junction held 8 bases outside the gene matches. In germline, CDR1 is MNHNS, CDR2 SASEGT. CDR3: CASRGRQGGPYEQYF. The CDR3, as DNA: TGTGCCAGCAGAGGAAGACAGGGGGGACCCTACGAGCAGTACTTC.

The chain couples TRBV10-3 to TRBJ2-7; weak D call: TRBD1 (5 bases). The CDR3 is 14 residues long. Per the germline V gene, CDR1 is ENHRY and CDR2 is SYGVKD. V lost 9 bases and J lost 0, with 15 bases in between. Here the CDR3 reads CAMSHRPSSYEQYF. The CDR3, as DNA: TGTGCCATGTCGCACAGGCCGAGCTCCTACGAGCAGTACTTC.

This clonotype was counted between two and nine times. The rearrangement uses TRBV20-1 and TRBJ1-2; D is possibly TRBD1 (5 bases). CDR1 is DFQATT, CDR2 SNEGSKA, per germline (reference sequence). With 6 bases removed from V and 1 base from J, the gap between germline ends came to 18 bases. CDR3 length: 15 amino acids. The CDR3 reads CSAPGVDGGNYGYTF. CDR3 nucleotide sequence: TGCAGTGCCCCGGGGGTAGACGGAGGTAACTATGGCTACACCTTC.

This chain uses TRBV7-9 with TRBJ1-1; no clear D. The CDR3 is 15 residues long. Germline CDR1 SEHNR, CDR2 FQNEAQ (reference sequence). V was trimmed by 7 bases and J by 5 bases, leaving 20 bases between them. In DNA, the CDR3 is TGTGCCAGCACCATCTCCCAGACCTCGAGTACTGAAGCTTTCTTT. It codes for CASTISQTSSTEAFF.

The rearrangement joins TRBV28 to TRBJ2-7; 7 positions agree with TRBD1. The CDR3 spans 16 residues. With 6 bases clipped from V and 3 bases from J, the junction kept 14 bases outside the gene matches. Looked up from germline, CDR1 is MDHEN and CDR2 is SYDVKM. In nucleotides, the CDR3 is TGTGCCAGCAGCCAGGGACAGACAGGTCGTTACTACGAGCAGTACTTC. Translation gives CASSQGQTGRYYEQYF.

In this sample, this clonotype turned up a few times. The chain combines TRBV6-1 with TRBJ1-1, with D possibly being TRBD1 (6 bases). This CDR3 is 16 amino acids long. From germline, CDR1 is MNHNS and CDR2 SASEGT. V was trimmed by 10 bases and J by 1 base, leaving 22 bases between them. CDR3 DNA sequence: TGTGCCACGCTAGGGGGATTGAGTCGAGGGAACACTGAAGCTTTCTTT. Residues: CATLGGLSRGNTEAFF.

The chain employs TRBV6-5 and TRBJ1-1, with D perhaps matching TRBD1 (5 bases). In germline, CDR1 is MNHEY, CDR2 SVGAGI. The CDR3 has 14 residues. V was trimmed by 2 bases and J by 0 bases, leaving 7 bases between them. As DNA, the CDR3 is TGTGCCAGCAGTTACGGGGCAGTGAACACTGAAGCTTTCTTT. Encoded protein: CASSYGAVNTEAFF.

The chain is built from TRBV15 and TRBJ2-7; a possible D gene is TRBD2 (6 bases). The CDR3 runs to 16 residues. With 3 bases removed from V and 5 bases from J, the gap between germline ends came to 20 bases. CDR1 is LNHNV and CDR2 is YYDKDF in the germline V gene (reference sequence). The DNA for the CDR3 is TGTGCCACCAGCAGCAAAGGGACTTTACTCCTCCACGAGCAGTACTTC. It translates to CATSSKGTLLLHEQYF.

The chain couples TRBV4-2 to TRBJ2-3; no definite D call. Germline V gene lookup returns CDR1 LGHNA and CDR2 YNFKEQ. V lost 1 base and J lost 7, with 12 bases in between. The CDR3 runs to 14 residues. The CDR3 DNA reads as TGTGCCAGCAGCCAAGGGAATAGCCAAAATACGCAGTATTTT. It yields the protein CASSQGNSQNTQYF.

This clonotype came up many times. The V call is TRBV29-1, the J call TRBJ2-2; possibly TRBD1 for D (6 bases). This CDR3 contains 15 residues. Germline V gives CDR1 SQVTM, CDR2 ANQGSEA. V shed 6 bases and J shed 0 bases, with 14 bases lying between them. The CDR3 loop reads CSVQTGYANTGELFF. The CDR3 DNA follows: TGCAGCGTCCAGACAGGTTATGCGAACACCGGGGAGCTGTTTTTT.

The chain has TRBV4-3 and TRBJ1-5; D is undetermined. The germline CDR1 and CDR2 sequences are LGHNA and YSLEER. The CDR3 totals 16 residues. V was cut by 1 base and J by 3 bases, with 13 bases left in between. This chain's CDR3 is CASSQGWAQSNQPQHF. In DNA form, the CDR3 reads TGCGCCAGCAGCCAAGGTTGGGCGCAGTCCAATCAGCCCCAGCATTTT.

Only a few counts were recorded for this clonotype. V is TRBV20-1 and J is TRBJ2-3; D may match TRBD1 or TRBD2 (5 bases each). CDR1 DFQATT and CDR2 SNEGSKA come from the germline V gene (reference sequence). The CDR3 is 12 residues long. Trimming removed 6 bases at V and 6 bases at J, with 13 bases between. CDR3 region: CSAGTQFDTQYF. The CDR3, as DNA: TGCAGTGCGGGGACGCAATTCGATACGCAGTATTTT.